A single sample is the source of the 8 T cell receptor beta chains below, sequenced in a study of T cells in Graves' hyperthyroidism and ophthalmopathy. Amplified TCR beta CDR3 regions came from RNA transcripts. The primer set for the first-round RT-PCR of the TCR CDR3 was HTBI. Each CDR3 protein is one row after TCRdb ran MiXCR on the multiplex PCR reads. This table has approximately 610,000 distinct CDR3 sequences, roughly 14% appearing once. The sequencing sample was made of blood. The source is a middle-aged woman with Graves' ophthalmopathy.

This clonotype was observed a few times. The J gene is TRBJ2-7, the V gene TRBV25-1; TRBD2 aligns across 9 bases. The CDR3 extends over 14 amino acids. The junction had 7 bases not matched to a gene; V was cut back by 6 bases and J by 4 bases. Germline V gene sequence: CDR1 MGHDK, CDR2 SYGVNS. CDR3 loop: CASRPVAGEYEQYF. CDR3 DNA sequence: TGTGCCAGCAGGCCAGTAGCGGGAGAGTACGAGCAGTACTTC.

This clonotype has ten or more counts. The V and J genes are TRBV10-3 and TRBJ1-2; 7 bases match TRBD1. CDR3 length equals 13 residues. J was trimmed by 5 bases and V by 10 bases; bases with no gene match: 10. CDR1 ENHRY and CDR2 SYGVKD come from the germline V gene. CDR3 amino acids: CASVGQNDYGYTF. CDR3 nucleotide sequence: TGTGCCAGTGTGGGACAGAACGATTATGGCTACACCTTC.

This clonotype was seen at least ten times. Mismatch with germline at one junction end may stem from a read error. This chain joins TRBV11-2 and TRBJ2-7; TRBD2 matches 11 bases. The CDR3 is 17 amino acids. Germline V gene data show CDR1 as SGHAT and CDR2 as FQNNGV. The CDR3 loop is CASSLGLAGKSSYEQYF. DNA of the CDR3: TGTGCCAGCAGTTTAGGACTAGCGGGCAAAAGCTCCTACGAGCAGTACTTC.

This clonotype was recorded many times. The chain couples TRBV28 to TRBJ2-7; tentatively, D is TRBD1 or TRBD2 (5 bases each). Germline V gene lookup returns CDR1 MDHEN and CDR2 SYDVKM. V was cut by 2 bases and J by 0 bases, with 11 bases left in between. The CDR3 is 15 residues long. The CDR3 sequence is CASSLTLGTSYEQYF. The DNA of the CDR3 is TGTGCCAGCAGTTTAACCCTTGGGACCTCCTACGAGCAGTACTTC.

This clonotype appeared many times. The chain carries TRBV27 and TRBJ1-2, with D unresolved. Trimming took 5 bases from V and 5 from J, leaving 12 bases between them. The CDR3 is 13 residues long. CDR1 is MNHEY and CDR2 is SMNVEV in the germline V gene (reference sequence). The CDR3 protein is CASSPRQKYGYTF. CDR3 DNA: TGTGCCAGCAGTCCCCGACAAAAGTATGGCTACACCTTC.

This chain connects TRBV6-5 to TRBJ1-1, with a tentative D call TRBD1 (6 bases). The CDR3 extends over 15 amino acids. The V end was cut by 7 bases, the J end by 0 bases, with 15 bases between. Germline values: CDR1 MNHEY, CDR2 SVGAGI. The chain's CDR3 is CASKSGTPMNTEAFF. The CDR3 bases are TGTGCCAGCAAATCCGGGACACCTATGAACACTGAAGCTTTCTTT.

This clonotype was recorded at least ten times. The J gene is TRBJ1-2, the V gene TRBV29-1; D gene ambiguous. CDR1 and CDR2 (germline): SQVTM, ANQGSEA. Trimming took 3 bases from V and 6 from J, leaving 5 bases between them. CDR3 size: 10 residues. The CDR3 DNA reads as TGCAGCGTTGAGCGGGATGGCTACACCTTC. Its protein product is CSVERDGYTF.

Many counts were recorded for this clonotype. This sequence joins TRBV14 and TRBJ2-5; D might be TRBD2 (6 bases). CDR1 and CDR2 from the germline V gene are SGHDN and FVKESK. Trimming removed 0 bases from V and 0 bases from J, with 8 bases in between. This CDR3 region has 15 residues. The CDR3 DNA reads TGTGCCAGCAGCCAAGATTGGGACTACCAAGAGACCCAGTACTTC. Translation: CASSQDWDYQETQYF.